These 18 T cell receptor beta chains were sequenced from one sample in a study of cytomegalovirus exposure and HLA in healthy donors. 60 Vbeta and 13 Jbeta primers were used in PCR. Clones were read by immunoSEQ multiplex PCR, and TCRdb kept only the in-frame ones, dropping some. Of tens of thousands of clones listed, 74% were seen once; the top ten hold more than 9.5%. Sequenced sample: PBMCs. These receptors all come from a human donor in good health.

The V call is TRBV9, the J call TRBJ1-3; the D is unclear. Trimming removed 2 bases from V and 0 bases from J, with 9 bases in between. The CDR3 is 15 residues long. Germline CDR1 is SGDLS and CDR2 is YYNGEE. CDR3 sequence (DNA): TGTGCCAGCAGCGTTGACACCCACTCTGGAAACACCATATATTTT. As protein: CASSVDTHSGNTIYF.

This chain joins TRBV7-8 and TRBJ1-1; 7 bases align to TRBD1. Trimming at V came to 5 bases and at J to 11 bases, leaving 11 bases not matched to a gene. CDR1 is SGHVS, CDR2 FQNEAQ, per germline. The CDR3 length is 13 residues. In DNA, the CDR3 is TGTGCCAGCAGCCCTACAGGGGAACGGTCGGCTTTCTTT. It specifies CASSPTGERSAFF.

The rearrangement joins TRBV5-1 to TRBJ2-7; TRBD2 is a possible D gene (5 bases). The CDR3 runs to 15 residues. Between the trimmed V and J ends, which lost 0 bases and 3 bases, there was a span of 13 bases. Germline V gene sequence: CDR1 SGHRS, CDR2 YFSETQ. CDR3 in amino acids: CASSLVAGGDYEQYF. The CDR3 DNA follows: TGCGCCAGCAGCTTGGTGGCCGGAGGTGACTACGAGCAGTACTTC.

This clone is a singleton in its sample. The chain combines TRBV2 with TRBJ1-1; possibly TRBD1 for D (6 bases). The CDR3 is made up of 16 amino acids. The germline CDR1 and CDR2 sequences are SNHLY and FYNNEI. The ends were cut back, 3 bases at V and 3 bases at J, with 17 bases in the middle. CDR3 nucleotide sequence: TGTGCCAGCAGTGAGGGCGGGGGGGCTAGGGACACTGAAGCTTTCTTT. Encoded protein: CASSEGGGARDTEAFF.

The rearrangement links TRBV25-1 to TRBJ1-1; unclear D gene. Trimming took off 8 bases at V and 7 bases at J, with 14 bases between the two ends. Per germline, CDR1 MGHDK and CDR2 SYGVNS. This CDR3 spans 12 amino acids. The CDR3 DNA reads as TGTGCCAGCCAAGCGGCCAGCCGTGAAGCTTTCTTT. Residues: CASQAASREAFF.

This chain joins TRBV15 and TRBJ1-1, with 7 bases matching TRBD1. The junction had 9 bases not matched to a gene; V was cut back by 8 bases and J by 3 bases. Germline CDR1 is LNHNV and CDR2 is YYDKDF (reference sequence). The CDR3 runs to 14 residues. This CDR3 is CATGDREEYTEAFF. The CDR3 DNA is TGTGCCACCGGAGACAGGGAGGAGTACACTGAAGCTTTCTTT.

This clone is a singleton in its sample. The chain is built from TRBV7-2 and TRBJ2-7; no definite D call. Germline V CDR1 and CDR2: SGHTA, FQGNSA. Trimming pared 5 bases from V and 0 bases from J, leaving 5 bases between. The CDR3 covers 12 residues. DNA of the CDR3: TGTGCCAGCAGCATTAGCTCCTACGAGCAGTACTTC. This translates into CASSISSYEQYF.

DNA of the CDR3: TGTGCCAGTACCCTTAGCGGGAGCTCCTACGAGCAGTACTTC. As protein: CASTLSGSSYEQYF. This chain connects TRBV19 to TRBJ2-7, with TRBD2 matching 9 bases. V shed 7 bases and J 0 bases; nucleotides not matched to a gene: 4. This CDR3 has 14 residues. From germline, CDR1 is LNHDA and CDR2 SQIVND (reference sequence).

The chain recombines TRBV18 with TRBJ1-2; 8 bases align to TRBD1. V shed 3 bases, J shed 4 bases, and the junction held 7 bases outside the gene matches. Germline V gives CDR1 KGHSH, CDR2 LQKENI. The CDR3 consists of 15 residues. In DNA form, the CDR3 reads TGTGCCAGCTCACCGGACAGGGCGGGTGGCTATGGCTACACCTTC. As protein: CASSPDRAGGYGYTF. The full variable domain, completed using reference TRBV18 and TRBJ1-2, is NAGVMQNPRHLVRRRGQEARLRCSPMKGHSHVYWYRQLPEEGLKFMVYLQKENIIDESGMPKERFSAEFPKEGPSILRIQQVVRGDSAAYFCASSPDRAGGYGYTFGSGTRLTVV.

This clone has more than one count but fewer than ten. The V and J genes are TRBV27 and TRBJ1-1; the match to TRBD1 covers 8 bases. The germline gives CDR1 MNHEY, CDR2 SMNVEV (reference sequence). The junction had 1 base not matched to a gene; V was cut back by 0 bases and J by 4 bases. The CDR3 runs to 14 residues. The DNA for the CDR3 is TGTGCCAGCAGTTTATCCAGGGGGCCCACTGAAGCTTTCTTT. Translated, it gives CASSLSRGPTEAFF.

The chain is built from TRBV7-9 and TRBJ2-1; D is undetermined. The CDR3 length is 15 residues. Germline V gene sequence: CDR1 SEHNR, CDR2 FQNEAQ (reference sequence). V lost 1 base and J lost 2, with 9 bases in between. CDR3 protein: CASSLVRLTYNEQFF. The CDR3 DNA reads TGTGCCAGCAGCTTAGTCAGGCTTACCTACAATGAGCAGTTCTTC. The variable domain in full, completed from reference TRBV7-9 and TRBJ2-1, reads DTGVSQNPRHKITKRGQNVTFRCDPISEHNRLYWYRQTLGQGPEFLTYFQNEAQLEKSRLLSDRFSAERPKGSFSTLEIQRTEQGDSAMYLCASSLVRLTYNEQFFGPGTRLTVL.

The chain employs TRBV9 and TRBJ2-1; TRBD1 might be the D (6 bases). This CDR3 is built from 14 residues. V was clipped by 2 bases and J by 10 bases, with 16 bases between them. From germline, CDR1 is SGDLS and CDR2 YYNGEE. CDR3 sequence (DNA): TGTGCCAGCAGCGTTAGGACAGTAGGTCGGGAGCAGTTCTTC. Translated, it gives CASSVRTVGREQFF.

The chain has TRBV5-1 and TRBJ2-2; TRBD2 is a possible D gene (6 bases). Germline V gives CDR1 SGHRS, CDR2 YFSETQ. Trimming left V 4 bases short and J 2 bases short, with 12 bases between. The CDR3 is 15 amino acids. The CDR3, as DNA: TGCGCCAGCAGCCCGGGGACTTTAAACACCGGGGAGCTGTTTTTT. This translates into CASSPGTLNTGELFF.

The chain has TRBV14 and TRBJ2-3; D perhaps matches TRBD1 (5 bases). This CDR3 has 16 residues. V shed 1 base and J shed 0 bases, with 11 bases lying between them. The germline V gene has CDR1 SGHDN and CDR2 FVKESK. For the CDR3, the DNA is TGTGCCAGCAGCCAAGTAGGGGCGCCTAGCACAGATACGCAGTATTTT. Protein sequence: CASSQVGAPSTDTQYF.

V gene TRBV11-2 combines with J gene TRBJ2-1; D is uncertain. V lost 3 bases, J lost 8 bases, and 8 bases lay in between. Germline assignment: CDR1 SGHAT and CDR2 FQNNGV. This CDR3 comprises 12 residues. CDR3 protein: CASSFLNYEQFF. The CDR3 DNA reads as TGTGCCAGCAGCTTCCTGAACTATGAGCAGTTCTTC.

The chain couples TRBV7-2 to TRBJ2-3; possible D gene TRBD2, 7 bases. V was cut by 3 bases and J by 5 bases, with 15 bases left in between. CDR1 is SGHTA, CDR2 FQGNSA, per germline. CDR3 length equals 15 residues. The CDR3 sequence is CASSFEGEGRDTQYF. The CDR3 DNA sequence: TGTGCCAGCAGCTTCGAGGGGGAGGGCCGAGATACGCAGTATTTT.

The chain's CDR3 is CASSPGAVGGYTF. In DNA, the CDR3 is TGTGCCAGCAGCCCAGGGGCAGTAGGAGGCTACACCTTC. This chain uses TRBV6-1 with TRBJ1-2, with D possibly being TRBD1 (6 bases). This CDR3 region has 13 residues. Germline V CDR1 and CDR2: MNHNS, SASEGT. Trimming pared 6 bases from V and 8 bases from J, leaving 16 bases between.

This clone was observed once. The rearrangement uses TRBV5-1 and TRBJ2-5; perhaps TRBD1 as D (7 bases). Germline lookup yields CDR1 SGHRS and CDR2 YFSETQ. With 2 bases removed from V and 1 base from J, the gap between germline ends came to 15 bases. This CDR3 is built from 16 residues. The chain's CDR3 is CASSLRQGGGQETQYF. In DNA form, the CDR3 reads TGCGCCAGCAGCTTACGACAGGGAGGAGGCCAAGAGACCCAGTACTTC.